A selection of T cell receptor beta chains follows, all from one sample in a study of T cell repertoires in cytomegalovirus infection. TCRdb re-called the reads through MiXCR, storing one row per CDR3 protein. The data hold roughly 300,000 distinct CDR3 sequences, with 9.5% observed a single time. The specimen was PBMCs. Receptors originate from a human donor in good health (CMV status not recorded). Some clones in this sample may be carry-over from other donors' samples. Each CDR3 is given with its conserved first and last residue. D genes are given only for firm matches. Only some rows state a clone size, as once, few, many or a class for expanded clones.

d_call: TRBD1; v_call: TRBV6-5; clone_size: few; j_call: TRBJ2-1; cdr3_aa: CASGDRAEEEQFF; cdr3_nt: TGTGCCAGTGGAGACAGGGCGGAGGAAGAGCAGTTCTTC
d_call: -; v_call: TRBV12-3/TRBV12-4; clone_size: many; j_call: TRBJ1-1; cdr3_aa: CASSLGGEAFF; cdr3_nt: TGTGCCAGCAGTTTGGGGGGCGAAGCTTTCTTT
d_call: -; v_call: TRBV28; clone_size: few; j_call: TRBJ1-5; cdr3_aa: CASRWDVYSNQPQHF; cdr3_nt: TGTGCCAGCAGGTGGGACGTCTATAGCAATCAGCCCCAGCATTTT
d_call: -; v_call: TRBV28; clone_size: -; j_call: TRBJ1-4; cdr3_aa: CASSPGSLRGSEKLFF; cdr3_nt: TGTGCCAGCAGTCCGGGATCCCTCCGCGGGAGTGAAAAACTGTTTTTT
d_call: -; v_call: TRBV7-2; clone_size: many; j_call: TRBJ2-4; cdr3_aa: CASSLIRPGENIQYF; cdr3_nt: TGTGCCAGCAGCTTAATCCGTCCGGGAGAAAACATTCAGTACTTC
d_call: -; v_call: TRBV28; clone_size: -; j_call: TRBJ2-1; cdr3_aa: CASRRGGGRYNEQFF; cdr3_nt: TGTGCCAGCAGAAGGGGGGGGGGTCGCTACAATGAGCAGTTCTTC
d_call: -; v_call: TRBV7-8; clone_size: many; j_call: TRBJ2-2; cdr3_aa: CASSLEGLTNTGELFF; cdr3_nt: TGTGCCAGCAGCTTAGAAGGACTCACGAACACCGGGGAGCTGTTTTTT
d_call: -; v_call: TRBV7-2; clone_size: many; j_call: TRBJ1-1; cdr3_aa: CASSLAEGEAFF; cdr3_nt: TGTGCCAGCAGCTTAGCGGAAGGGGAAGCTTTCTTT
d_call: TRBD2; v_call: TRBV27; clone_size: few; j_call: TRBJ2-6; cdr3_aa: CASSFGRPSSGANVLTF; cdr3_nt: TGTGCCAGCAGTTTCGGGAGGCCAAGCTCTGGGGCCAACGTCCTGACTTTC
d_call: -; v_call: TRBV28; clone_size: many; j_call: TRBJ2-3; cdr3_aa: CASSLPWEDTQYF; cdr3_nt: TGTGCCAGCAGTTTACCATGGGAAGATACGCAGTATTTT
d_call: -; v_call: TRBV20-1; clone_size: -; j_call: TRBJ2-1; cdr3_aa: CSARDPVANSYNEQLF; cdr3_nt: TGCAGTGCTAGGGACCCGGTAGCGAATTCCTACAATGAGCAGCTCTTC
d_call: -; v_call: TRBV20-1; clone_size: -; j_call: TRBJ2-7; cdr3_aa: CSAYRATYEQYF; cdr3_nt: TGCAGTGCCTACAGGGCCACCTACGAGCAGTACTTC
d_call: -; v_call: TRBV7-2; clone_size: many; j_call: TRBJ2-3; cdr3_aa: CASSWGLSDTQYF; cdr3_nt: TGTGCCAGCAGCTGGGGGCTCTCAGATACGCAGTATTTT
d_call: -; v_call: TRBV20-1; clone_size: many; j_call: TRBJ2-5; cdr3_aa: CSARDIGQETQYF; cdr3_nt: TGCAGTGCTAGAGATATAGGGCAAGAGACCCAGTACTTC
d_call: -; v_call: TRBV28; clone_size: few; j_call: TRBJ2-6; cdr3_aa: CASSLRKESGLFIFSGANVLTF; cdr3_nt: TGTGCCAGCAGTTTAAGGAAAGAATCAGGGTTGTTCATCTTTTCTGGGGCCAACGTCCTGACTTTC
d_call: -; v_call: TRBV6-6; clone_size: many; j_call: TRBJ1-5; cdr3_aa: CASSYKGDWSNQPQHF; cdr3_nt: TGTGCCAGCAGTTATAAAGGGGATTGGAGCAATCAGCCCCAGCATTTT
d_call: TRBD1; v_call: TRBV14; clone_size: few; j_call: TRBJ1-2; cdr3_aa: CASSQRTGTGGYGYTF; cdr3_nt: TGTGCCAGCAGCCAGCGAACCGGGACAGGGGGCTATGGCTACACCTTC
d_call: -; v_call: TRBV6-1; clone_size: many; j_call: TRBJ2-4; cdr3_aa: CASSTPGGGLAKNIQYF; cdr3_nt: TGTGCCAGCAGTACCCCGGGAGGGGGCTTAGCCAAAAACATTCAGTACTTC